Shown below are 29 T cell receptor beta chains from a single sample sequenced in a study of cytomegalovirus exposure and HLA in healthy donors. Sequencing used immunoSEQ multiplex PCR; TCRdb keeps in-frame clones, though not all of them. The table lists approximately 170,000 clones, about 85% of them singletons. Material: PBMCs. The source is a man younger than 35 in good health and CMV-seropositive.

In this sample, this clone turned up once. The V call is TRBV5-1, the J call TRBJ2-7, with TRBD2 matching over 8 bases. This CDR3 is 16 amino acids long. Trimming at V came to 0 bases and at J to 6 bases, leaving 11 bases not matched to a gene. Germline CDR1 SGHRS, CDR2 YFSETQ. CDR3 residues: CASSLDRGGGSREQYF. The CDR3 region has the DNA TGCGCCAGCAGCTTGGACCGGGGGGGCGGTTCACGCGAGCAGTACTTC.

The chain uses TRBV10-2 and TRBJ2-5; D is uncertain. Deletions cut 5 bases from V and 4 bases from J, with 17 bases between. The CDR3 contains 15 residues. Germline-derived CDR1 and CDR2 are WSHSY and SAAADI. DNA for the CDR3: TGCGCCAGCAGTCATGACGCCTCTTGGGCAGAGACCCAGTACTTC. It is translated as CASSHDASWAETQYF.

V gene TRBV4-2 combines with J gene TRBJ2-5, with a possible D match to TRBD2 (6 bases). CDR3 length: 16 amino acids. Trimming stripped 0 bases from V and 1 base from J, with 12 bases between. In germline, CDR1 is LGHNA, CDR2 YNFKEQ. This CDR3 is CASSQDTSSLQETQYF. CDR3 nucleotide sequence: TGTGCCAGCAGCCAAGACACTAGCTCCCTCCAAGAGACCCAGTACTTC.

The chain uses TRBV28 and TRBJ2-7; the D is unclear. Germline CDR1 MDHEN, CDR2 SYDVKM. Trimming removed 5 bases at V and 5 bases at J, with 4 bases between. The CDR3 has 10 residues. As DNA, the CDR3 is TGTGCCAGCAGTCTTAACGAGCAGTACTTC. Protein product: CASSLNEQYF.

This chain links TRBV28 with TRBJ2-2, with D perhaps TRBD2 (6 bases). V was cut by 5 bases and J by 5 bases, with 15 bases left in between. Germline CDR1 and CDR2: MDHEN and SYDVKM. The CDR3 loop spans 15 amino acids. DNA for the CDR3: TGTGCCAGCAGTCTGGGGGGAGAGGGGACCGGGGAGCTGTTTTTT. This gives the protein CASSLGGEGTGELFF.

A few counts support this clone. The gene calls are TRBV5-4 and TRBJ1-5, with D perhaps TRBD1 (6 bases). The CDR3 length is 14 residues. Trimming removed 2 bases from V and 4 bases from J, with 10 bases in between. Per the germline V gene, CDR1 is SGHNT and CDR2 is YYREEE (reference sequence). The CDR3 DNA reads TGTGCCAGCAGCTTACAGGGTATTAATCAGCCCCAGCATTTT. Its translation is CASSLQGINQPQHF. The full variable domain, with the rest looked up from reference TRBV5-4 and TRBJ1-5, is ETGVTQSPTHLIKTRGQQVTLRCSSQSGHNTVSWYQQALGQGPQFIFQYYREEENGRGNFPPRFSGLQFPNYSSELNVNALELDDSALYLCASSLQGINQPQHFGDGTRLSIL.

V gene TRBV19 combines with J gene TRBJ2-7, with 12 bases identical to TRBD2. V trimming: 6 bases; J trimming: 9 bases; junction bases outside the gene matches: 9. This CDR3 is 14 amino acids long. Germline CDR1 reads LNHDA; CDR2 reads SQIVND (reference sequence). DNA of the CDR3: TGTGCCAGTAGCTTTTTTCCGGGACTAGCGGGGCAGTACTTC. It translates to CASSFFPGLAGQYF.

The CDR3 loop is CASSFSDTTYEQYF. The CDR3 DNA is TGTGCCAGCAGTTTCTCCGACACCACCTACGAGCAGTACTTC. V and J are TRBV28 and TRBJ2-7; D gene unclear. The CDR3 is made up of 14 amino acids. CDR1 is MDHEN, CDR2 SYDVKM, per germline. V was clipped by 3 bases and J by 2 bases, with 11 bases between them.

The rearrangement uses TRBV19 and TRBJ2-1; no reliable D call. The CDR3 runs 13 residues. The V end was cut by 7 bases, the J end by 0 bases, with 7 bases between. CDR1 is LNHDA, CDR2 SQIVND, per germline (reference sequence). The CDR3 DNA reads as TGTGCCAGTATGGGCAGCTCCTACAATGAGCAGTTCTTC. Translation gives CASMGSSYNEQFF. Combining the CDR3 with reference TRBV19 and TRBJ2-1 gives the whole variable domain DGGITQSPKYLFRKEGQNVTLSCEQNLNHDAMYWYRQDPGQGLRLIYYSQIVNDFQKGDIAEGYSVSREKKESFPLTVTSAQKNPTAFYLCASMGSSYNEQFFGPGTRLTVL.

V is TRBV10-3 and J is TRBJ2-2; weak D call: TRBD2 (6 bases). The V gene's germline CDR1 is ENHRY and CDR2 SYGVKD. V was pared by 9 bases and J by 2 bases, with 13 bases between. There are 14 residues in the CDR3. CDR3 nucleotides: TGTGCCATTGCCCGGGACTCAAACACCGGGGAGCTGTTTTTT. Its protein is CAIARDSNTGELFF.

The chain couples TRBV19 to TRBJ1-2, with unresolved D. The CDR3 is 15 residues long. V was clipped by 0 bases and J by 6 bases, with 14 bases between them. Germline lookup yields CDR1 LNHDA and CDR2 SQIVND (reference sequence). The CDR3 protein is CASSIEGRAGDGYTF. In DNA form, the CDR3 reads TGTGCCAGTAGTATAGAAGGGAGGGCCGGTGATGGCTACACCTTC.

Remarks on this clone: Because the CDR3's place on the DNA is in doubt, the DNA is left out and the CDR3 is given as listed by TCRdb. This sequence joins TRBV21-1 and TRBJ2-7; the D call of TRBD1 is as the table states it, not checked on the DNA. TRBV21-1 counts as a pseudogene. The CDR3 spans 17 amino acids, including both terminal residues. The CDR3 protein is CASSKAWAGGTPYEQYF.

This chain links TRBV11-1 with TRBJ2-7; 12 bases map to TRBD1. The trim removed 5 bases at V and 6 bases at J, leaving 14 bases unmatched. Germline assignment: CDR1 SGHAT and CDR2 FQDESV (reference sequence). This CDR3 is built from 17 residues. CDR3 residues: CASSNTPGTGGAGEQYF. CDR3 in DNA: TGTGCCAGCAGCAATACCCCCGGGACAGGGGGCGCGGGCGAGCAGTACTTC.

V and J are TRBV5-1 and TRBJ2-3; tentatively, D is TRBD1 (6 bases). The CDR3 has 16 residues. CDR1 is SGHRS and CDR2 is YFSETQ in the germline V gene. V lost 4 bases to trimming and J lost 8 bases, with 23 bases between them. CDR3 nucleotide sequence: TGCGCCAGCAGCCTGTCCGGGACACCGGACAAGGGTACGCAGTATTTT. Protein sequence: CASSLSGTPDKGTQYF.

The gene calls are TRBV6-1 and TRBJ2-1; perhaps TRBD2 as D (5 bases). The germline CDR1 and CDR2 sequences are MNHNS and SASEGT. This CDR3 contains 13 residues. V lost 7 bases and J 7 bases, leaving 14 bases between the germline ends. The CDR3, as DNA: TGTGCCAGCAAGGTCGGGAATGGGAATGAGCAGTTCTTC. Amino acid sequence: CASKVGNGNEQFF.

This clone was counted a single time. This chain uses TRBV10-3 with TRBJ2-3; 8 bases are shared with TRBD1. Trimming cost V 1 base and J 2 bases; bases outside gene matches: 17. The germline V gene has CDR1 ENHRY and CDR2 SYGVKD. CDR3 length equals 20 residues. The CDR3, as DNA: TGTGCCATCAGTGAGTGGGCAGGGACAGGAGCGGGTACACACACAGATACGCAGTATTTT. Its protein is CAISEWAGTGAGTHTDTQYF.

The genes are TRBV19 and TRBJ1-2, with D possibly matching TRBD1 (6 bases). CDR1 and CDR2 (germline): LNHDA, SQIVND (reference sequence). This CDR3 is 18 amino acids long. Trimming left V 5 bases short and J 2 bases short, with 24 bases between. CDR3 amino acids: CASSDLTGSLEGNYGYTF. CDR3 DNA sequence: TGTGCCAGTAGTGACCTTACAGGGTCCCTTGAAGGAAACTATGGCTACACCTTC.

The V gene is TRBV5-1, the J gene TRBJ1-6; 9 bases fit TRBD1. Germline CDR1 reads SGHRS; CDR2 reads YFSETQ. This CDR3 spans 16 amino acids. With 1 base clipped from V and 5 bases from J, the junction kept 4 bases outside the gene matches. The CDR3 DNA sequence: TGCGCCAGCAGCTTGTTAGGACAGGGGAATAATTCACCCCTCCACTTT. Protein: CASSLLGQGNNSPLHF.

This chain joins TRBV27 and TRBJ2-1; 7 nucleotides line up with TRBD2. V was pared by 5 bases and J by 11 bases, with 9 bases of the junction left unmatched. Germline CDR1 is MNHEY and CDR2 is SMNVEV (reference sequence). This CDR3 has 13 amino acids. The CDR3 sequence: CASSLPGGSQQFF. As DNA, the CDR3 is TGTGCCAGCAGTCTACCCGGCGGGAGTCAGCAGTTCTTC.

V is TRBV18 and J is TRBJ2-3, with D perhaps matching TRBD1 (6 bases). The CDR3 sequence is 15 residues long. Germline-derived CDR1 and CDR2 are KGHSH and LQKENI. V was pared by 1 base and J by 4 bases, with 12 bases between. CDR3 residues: CASSPRGGGPDTQYF. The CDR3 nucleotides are TGTGCCAGCTCACCACGCGGTGGGGGCCCAGATACGCAGTATTTT.

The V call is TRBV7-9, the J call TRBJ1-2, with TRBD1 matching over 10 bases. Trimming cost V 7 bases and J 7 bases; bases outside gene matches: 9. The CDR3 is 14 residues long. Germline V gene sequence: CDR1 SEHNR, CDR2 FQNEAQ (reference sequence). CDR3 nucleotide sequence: TGTGCCAGCACCCCTGGGACAGGGGTAGGTGGCTACACCTTC. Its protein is CASTPGTGVGGYTF.

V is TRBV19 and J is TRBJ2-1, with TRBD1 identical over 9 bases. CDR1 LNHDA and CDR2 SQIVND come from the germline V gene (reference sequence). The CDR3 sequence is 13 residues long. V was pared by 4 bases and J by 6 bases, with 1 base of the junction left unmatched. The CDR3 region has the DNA TGTGCCAGTAGTACACAGGGGGCCAATGAGCAGTTCTTC. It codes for CASSTQGANEQFF. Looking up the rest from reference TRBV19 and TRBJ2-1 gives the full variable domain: DGGITQSPKYLFRKEGQNVTLSCEQNLNHDAMYWYRQDPGQGLRLIYYSQIVNDFQKGDIAEGYSVSREKKESFPLTVTSAQKNPTAFYLCASSTQGANEQFFGPGTRLTVL.

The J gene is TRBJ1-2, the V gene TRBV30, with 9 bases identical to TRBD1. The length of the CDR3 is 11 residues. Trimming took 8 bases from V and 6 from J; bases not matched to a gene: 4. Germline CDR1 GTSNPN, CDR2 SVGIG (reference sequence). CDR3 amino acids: CAKDRGDGYTF. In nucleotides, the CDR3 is TGTGCCAAGGACAGGGGAGATGGCTACACCTTC.

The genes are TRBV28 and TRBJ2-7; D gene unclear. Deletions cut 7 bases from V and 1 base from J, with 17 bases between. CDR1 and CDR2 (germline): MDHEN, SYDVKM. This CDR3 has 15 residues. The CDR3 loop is CASTPTLVESYEQYF. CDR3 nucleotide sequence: TGTGCCAGCACCCCAACCCTTGTAGAGTCCTACGAGCAGTACTTC.

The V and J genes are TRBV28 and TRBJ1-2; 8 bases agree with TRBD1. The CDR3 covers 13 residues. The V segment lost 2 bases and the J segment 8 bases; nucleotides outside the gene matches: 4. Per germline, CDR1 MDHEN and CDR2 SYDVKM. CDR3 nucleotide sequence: TGTGCCAGCAGTTTAAGACAGGGGACCGGCTACACCTTC. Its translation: CASSLRQGTGYTF.

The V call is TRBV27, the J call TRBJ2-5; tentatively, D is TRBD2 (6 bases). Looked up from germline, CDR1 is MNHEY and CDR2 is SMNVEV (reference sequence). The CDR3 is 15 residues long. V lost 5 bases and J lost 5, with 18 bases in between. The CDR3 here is CASSGPSVGRETQYF. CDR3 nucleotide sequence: TGTGCCAGCAGTGGACCCTCTGTGGGGAGGGAGACCCAGTACTTC.

The chain's CDR3 is CASSPGQGRSYEQYF. CDR3 coding DNA: TGTGCCAGCAGTCCCGGACAGGGAAGGTCCTACGAGCAGTACTTC. This rearrangement joins TRBV28 to TRBJ2-7; TRBD1 matches 8 bases. This CDR3 has 15 amino acids. J gave up 1 base and V 5 bases, and 7 bases lay outside the gene matches. Germline values: CDR1 MDHEN, CDR2 SYDVKM.

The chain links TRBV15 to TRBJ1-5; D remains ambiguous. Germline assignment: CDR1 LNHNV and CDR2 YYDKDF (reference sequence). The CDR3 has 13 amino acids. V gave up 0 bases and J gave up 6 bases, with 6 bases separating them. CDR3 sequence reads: CATSRDEVQPQHF. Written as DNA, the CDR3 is TGTGCCACCAGCAGAGATGAGGTTCAGCCCCAGCATTTT.

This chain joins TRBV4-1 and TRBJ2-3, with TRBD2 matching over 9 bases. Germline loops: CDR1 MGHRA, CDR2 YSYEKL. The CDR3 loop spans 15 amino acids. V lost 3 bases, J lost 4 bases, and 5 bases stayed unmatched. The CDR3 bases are TGCGCCAGCAGCCATATTAGCGGGAGCCCAGATACGCAGTATTTT. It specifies CASSHISGSPDTQYF.